The T cell receptor beta chain described here comes from a study of regulatory T cells in long-lasting Graves disease (dated by TCRdb to about 2021). Regarding the research as a whole: Patients with newly diagnosed Graves' disease had been on antithyroid drugs for under 3 months. A total of 33 samples underwent TCR sequencing: about 13 from persistent and roughly 20 from newly diagnosed Graves' disease patients. The study was conducted in China and was registered as a clinical trial. Patients with persistent Graves' disease were compared with patients with newly diagnosed Graves' disease using TCR sequencing and RNA sequencing of peripheral blood. General study outcomes and caveats: Persistent patients shared more public clonotypes among themselves (around 3,000) than newly diagnosed patients did (over 950). Only the TCR beta chain was sequenced and analyzed. Compared with newly diagnosed patients, patients with persistent Graves' disease had lower TCR Shannon entropy and fewer highly expanded clones, which suggests clonal expansion. Persistent disease showed preferential use of TRBV28, TRBJ1-2 and TRBJ2-5, whereas newly diagnosed disease favored TRBV20-1 and TRBJ2-1. The authors acknowledged the small sample size as a limitation that may reduce accuracy. Peripheral blood alone was examined, since thyroid tissue, which constituted the primary lesion, could not be accessed.

Taken with the paper, the label for time point translates to: newly diagnosed GD, antithyroid drugs for less than 3 months. For both TCR sequencing and RNA sequencing, RNA was extracted from PBMCs in TRIzol. Graves' disease was diagnosed according to American Thyroid Association guidelines. The patients came from an endocrinology department in Xi'an, China. Each patient gave 7 to 9.5 milliliters of peripheral blood, collected in an EDTA anticoagulant tube. Ficoll Paque Plus density gradient separation was used to isolate PBMCs, and no further T cell sorting was performed. An Agilent 2100 Bioanalyzer and agarose gel were used to check RNA quality, while a NanoDrop 2000 measured RNA concentration. The sample holds many counts of this clonotype. Its antigen is unknown. No per-base quality is available; no much larger clone lies one base away. The method behind the library was multiplex PCR. Data came from an Illumina HiSeq 4000. To build TCR beta libraries, CDR3 regions were amplified by Arm-PCR using iRepertoire HTBI primers. PCR products were gel purified before sequencing. For the original study's pipeline: Gene usage analysis of CDR3 amino acid clonotypes relied on the roughly 67 TRBV and 14 TRBJ segments identified across samples. COPE and FqMerger were used to merge the filtered high-quality paired reads into contigs. BLAST was used to align contigs to IMGT TRBV, TRBD and TRBJ reference genes, with CDR3 defined following IMGT. Highly expanded clones were defined as clonotypes with a frequency above 0.1%. Shannon entropy was used to measure repertoire diversity, and the Gini coefficient was used to measure V-J evenness. Public clonotypes were defined as clonotypes shared by more than one individual. TCRdb redid the processing of the public reads, applying fastp at Q25 and MiXCR, and retained in-frame beta chains. Rows merge per CDR3 protein into single entries with the most common DNA and genes. The V and J calls and clone size come from TCRdb's table, not from the authors' own analysis. The sample data list hundreds of thousands of distinct CDR3 sequences, and 15% to 20% of these were observed just once. The ten biggest clones cover around 25% of the sample.

Compared with germline, V lacks 6 bases and J lacks 12 bases; bases without a gene match: 12. The CDR3 holds 14 amino acids from the cysteine to the phenylalanine. Only the CDR3 DNA stays, 42 bases, in frame from base 1. Based on the germline V gene, the CDR1 and CDR2 sequences are SNHLY and FYNNEI. These data were likewise used in another study, on T cells in Graves' hyperthyroidism and ophthalmopathy. The second study, in turn, reports: Stable Graves' hyperthyroidism was defined as the absence of progression to ophthalmopathy over 18 months of follow-up. Hyperthyroidism patients were aged 18 to 65 years and newly diagnosed, with disease duration of less than 2 months. Any patient with an uncontrolled infection, another autoimmune disease, pregnancy or lactation was excluded. Diagnoses relied on clinical symptoms, serum thyroxine and TRAb, thyroid ultrasound and orbital computed tomography. The first round of RT-PCR for the TCR CDR3 was performed with the HTBI primer set and the Qiagen OneStep RT-PCR kit. Most expanded thyroid clonotypes (frequency above 0.001) were also found in blood, which suggests that blood repertoires may mirror thyroid immune responses. A 13 V-J signature model separated ophthalmopathy from stable hyperthyroidism, with about 88% sensitivity and roughly 81% specificity in cross-validation and 80%/75% in testing. In validation, the model predicted progression to ophthalmopathy with approximately 69% sensitivity and approximately 74% specificity, a median of 6.5 months before onset. To identify TCR V-J signatures that set the groups apart, the researchers used a discovery cohort of 100 patients, made up of 40 to 45 with Graves' ophthalmopathy and about 60 with stable Graves' hyperthyroidism. Prospective prediction of ophthalmopathy was tested in an independent validation cohort consisting of some 19 hyperthyroidism patients and around 16 patients who later progressed to ophthalmopathy. The approximately 98 discovery patients were randomly divided into training and test sets at a 7:3 ratio. Thyroid tissue and blood T-cell repertoires from roughly 6 Graves' hyperthyroidism patients were also compared in the study. Once sampling was done, hyperthyroidism patients were given methimazole at a starting dose of 30 mg daily, whereas ophthalmopathy patients were given high-dose intravenous methylprednisolone. A second multiplex PCR round built the libraries, followed by size selection and purification. The libraries were sequenced on an Illumina HiSeq2000 using paired-end 100 bp reads. SOAPnuke was used to process the raw data, throwing out any read that contained adapters or uncalled bases, had a mean Phred below 15, or lacked an exact constant-primer or identifier match. COPE v1.2.5 was used to merge high-quality paired reads, and clonotypes were defined as unique nucleotide sequences. MiTCR v1.1 was used to align clonotypes to the IMGT TRBV, TRBD and TRBJ reference segments. The analysis was restricted to V-J combinations with a frequency above 0.0001, which together covered about 99% of the repertoires. The TCS score was defined as F50 (clonal expansion) divided by E x V (chaos), with BLOSUM62-based TCRdist calculated between CDR3 peptides within each V-J. Welch's t-statistics and random forest reduced roughly 530 V-J features to 13, which were used in a naive Bayes classifier (R e1071). No statistical method was used to fix the sample size in advance, and group allocation was not hidden from the investigators. TCR Vbeta CDR3 sequencing of approximately 140 peripheral blood samples (roughly 41 ophthalmopathy, 75 or so hyperthyroidism and roughly 17 progressor patients) is reported in the paper.

The material was peripheral blood mononuclear cells (PBMCs), obtained at new diagnosis, from a patient treated with antithyroid drugs. The source of this sequence is a woman aged 35-65 years with Graves disease. Donor details come from another sample of the same person, matched by shared clones. The V and J segments used are TRBV2 and TRBJ2-1; the central 9 bases match TRBD1. The CDR3 protein: CASRPERDRVGQFF. The nucleotide sequence is TGTGCCAGCAGGCCGGAAAGGGACAGGGTTGGGCAGTTCTTC. Outside the CDR3, residues come from the reference TRBV2 and TRBJ2-1 proteins, so the full variable domain is: EPEVTQTPSHQVTQMGQEVILRCVPISNHLYFYWYRQILGQKVEFLVSFYNNEISEKSEIFDDQFSVERPDGSNFTLKIRSTKLEDSAMYFCASRPERDRVGQFFGPGTRLTVL.